Each of the 24 T cell receptor beta chains below was sequenced from the same sample in a study of persistence of HIV-infected CD4 T cells. These receptors lack a known antigen. Anti-CD3/anti-CD28 beads served as a nonspecific positive control stimulus. Responding CD4+ T cells were sorted by upregulation of both CD40 ligand and CD69. Sequencing used immunoSEQ version 4 in survey mode. TCRdb's copy holds only in-frame clones and misses some; the assay was immunoSEQ multiplex PCR. The data hold about 43,000 clones, with approximately 88% observed a single time. The specimen was CD4+ T cells sorted from PBMCs after approximately 20-hour stimulation, collected from a patient who received antiretroviral therapy. The receptors come from an adult man with HIV who was CMV-seropositive.

The chain couples TRBV24-1 to TRBJ2-1; D is unresolved. This CDR3 is built from 11 residues. Deletions cut 1 base from V and 7 bases from J, with 1 base between. Germline V CDR1 and CDR2: KGHDR, SFDVKD. CDR3 region: CATSDFNEQFF. The CDR3 DNA follows: TGTGCCACCAGTGATTTTAATGAGCAGTTCTTC.

The chain employs TRBV27 and TRBJ1-1; TRBD1 matches at 7 bases. Germline CDR1 reads MNHEY; CDR2 reads SMNVEV (reference sequence). The trim removed 1 base at V and 5 bases at J, leaving 10 bases unmatched. This CDR3 region has 16 residues. In nucleotides, the CDR3 is TGTGCCAGCAGTTTATTACCTCAGGGGGTAAAGACTGAAGCTTTCTTT. It is translated as CASSLLPQGVKTEAFF.

This chain links TRBV7-2 with TRBJ1-2; a weak D match, TRBD1 (5 bases). The CDR3 covers 17 residues. Germline CDR1 is SGHTA and CDR2 is FQGNSA. V lost 4 bases and J 3 bases, leaving 21 bases between the germline ends. The chain's CDR3 is CASSSDSGTRADYGYTF. The CDR3 region has the DNA TGTGCCAGCAGCTCCGATTCCGGGACTCGGGCGGACTATGGCTACACCTTC. Variable domain in full (rest from reference TRBV7-2 and TRBJ1-2): GAGVSQSPSNKVTEKGKDVELRCDPISGHTALYWYRQSLGQGLEFLIYFQGNSAPDKSGLPSDRFSAERTGGSVSTLTIQRTQQEDSAVYLCASSSDSGTRADYGYTFGSGTRLTVV.

The rearrangement links TRBV6-5 to TRBJ2-1; 9 bases align to TRBD2. With 6 bases clipped from V and 5 bases from J, the junction kept 8 bases outside the gene matches. The CDR3 consists of 15 residues. Germline-derived CDR1 and CDR2 are MNHEY and SVGAGI. The CDR3 nucleotides are TGTGCCAGCAGCCCGACTAGCGGTTCTAACAATGAGCAGTTCTTC. Its translation: CASSPTSGSNNEQFF.

The chain has TRBV7-6 and TRBJ2-7; tentative D call: TRBD2 (5 bases). This CDR3 is built from 13 residues. Germline V gives CDR1 SGHVS, CDR2 FNYEAQ. V shed 3 bases and J shed 2 bases, with 8 bases lying between them. Written as DNA, the CDR3 is TGTGCCAGCAGCTTCGGGGTGGCCTACGAGCAGTACTTC. This translates into CASSFGVAYEQYF. Full variable domain (outside the CDR3, taken from reference TRBV7-6 and TRBJ2-7): GAGVSQSPRYKVTKRGQDVALRCDPISGHVSLYWYRQALGQGPEFLTYFNYEAQQDKSGLPNDRFSAERPEGSISTLTIQRTEQRDSAMYRCASSFGVAYEQYFGPGTRLTVT.

V is TRBV28 and J is TRBJ2-7; D unclear. This CDR3 is 15 amino acids long. Trimming left V 2 bases short and J 2 bases short, with 13 bases between. Germline CDR1 is MDHEN and CDR2 is SYDVKM. The CDR3 loop is CASSLTAYSTYEQYF. CDR3 DNA: TGTGCCAGCAGTTTAACGGCCTACAGCACCTACGAGCAGTACTTC. The whole variable domain, remainder taken from reference TRBV28 and TRBJ2-7, is DVKVTQSSRYLVKRTGEKVFLECVQDMDHENMFWYRQDPGLGLRLIYFSYDVKMKEKGDIPEGYSVSREKKERFSLILESASTNQTSMYLCASSLTAYSTYEQYFGPGTRLTVT.

J is TRBJ1-1 and V is TRBV5-1, with TRBD1 as a possible D gene (5 bases). V lost 3 bases to trimming and J lost 0 bases, with 15 bases between them. The CDR3 has 16 residues. The germline CDR1 and CDR2 sequences are SGHRS and YFSETQ. DNA of the CDR3: TGCGCCAGCAGCTCATCGCACGGGGACTTGAACACTGAAGCTTTCTTT. Its translation is CASSSSHGDLNTEAFF.

The V gene is TRBV24-1, the J gene TRBJ2-2, with D hard to call. CDR3 size: 15 residues. V was shortened by 2 bases and J by 7 bases, with 13 bases between the two germline ends. Per the germline V gene, CDR1 is KGHDR and CDR2 is SFDVKD. CDR3 residues: CATSDYGPLRGELFF. The CDR3 DNA sequence: TGTGCCACCAGTGATTATGGACCTCTCCGCGGGGAGCTGTTTTTT.

The chain joins TRBV5-1 to TRBJ2-2, with D possibly being TRBD1 (5 bases). This CDR3 region has 15 residues. CDR1 and CDR2 from the germline V gene are SGHRS and YFSETQ. The germline V and J ends were trimmed by 2 bases and 0 bases, with 8 bases remaining between them. The CDR3 nucleotides are TGCGCCAGCAGCTTCCAGGGTCCGAACACCGGGGAGCTGTTTTTT. Translating gives CASSFQGPNTGELFF. Combining the CDR3 with reference TRBV5-1 and TRBJ2-2 gives the whole variable domain KAGVTQTPRYLIKTRGQQVTLSCSPISGHRSVSWYQQTPGQGLQFLFEYFSETQRNKGNFPGRFSGRQFSNSRSEMNVSTLELGDSALYLCASSFQGPNTGELFFGEGSRLTVL.

V gene TRBV3-1 (or the pseudogene TRBV3-2) combines with J gene TRBJ1-1; unclear D gene. V was trimmed by 5 bases and J by 1 base, leaving 14 bases between them. The CDR3 consists of 15 residues. The germline CDR1 and CDR2 sequences are LGHDT and YNNKEL (reference sequence). CDR3 coding DNA: TGTGCCAGCAGCACCTCGAGGGCCACGAACACTGAAGCTTTCTTT. It is translated as CASSTSRATNTEAFF.

The sample holds a few counts of this clone. The V and J genes are TRBV7-2 and TRBJ2-7, with a weak D call TRBD1 (6 bases). Germline CDR1 reads SGHTA; CDR2 reads FQGNSA. This CDR3 spans 13 amino acids. Trimming removed 9 bases at V and 2 bases at J, with 14 bases between. The chain's CDR3 is CASEQGPPYEQYF. The CDR3 nucleotides read TGTGCCAGTGAACAGGGCCCCCCCTACGAGCAGTACTTC.

In its sample, this clone was seen once. This rearrangement joins TRBV19 to TRBJ2-2; 8 positions match TRBD2. The CDR3 length is 19 residues. V trimming: 4 bases; J trimming: 2 bases; junction bases outside the gene matches: 15. The V gene's germline CDR1 is LNHDA and CDR2 SQIVND (reference sequence). The CDR3 bases are TGTGCCAGTAGTACCCCCTCGCGGGGGGCGCCCTCCAACACCGGGGAGCTGTTTTTT. Amino acid sequence: CASSTPSRGAPSNTGELFF.

The chain recombines TRBV5-1 with TRBJ1-1; 8 bases align to TRBD1. The germline gives CDR1 SGHRS, CDR2 YFSETQ. Trimming at V came to 5 bases and at J to 5 bases, leaving 8 bases not matched to a gene. The CDR3 runs to 14 residues. CDR3 coding DNA: TGCGCCAGCAGTCCGGACAGGGTAAGAACTGAAGCTTTCTTT. Translation: CASSPDRVRTEAFF.

This chain uses TRBV2 with TRBJ1-4; D call uncertain. Per the germline V gene, CDR1 is SNHLY and CDR2 is FYNNEI. This CDR3 comprises 15 residues. The V end was cut by 2 bases, the J end by 3 bases, with 10 bases between. The CDR3 nucleotides read TGTGCCAGCAGTGAACGGCCTACGGCTAATGAAAAACTGTTTTTT. Encoded protein: CASSERPTANEKLFF.

The V gene is TRBV19, the J gene TRBJ2-1; TRBD1 matches 8 bases. The CDR3 spans 13 residues. The V and J ends lost 10 bases and 6 bases, in that order; junction bases with no gene match: 8. Germline assignment: CDR1 LNHDA and CDR2 SQIVND (reference sequence). The CDR3 nucleotides are TGTGCCACCTCGGGGACAGGTAGCAATGAGCAGTTCTTC. Its protein product is CATSGTGSNEQFF.

Only one count was recorded for this clone. V is TRBV28 and J is TRBJ2-6, with D tentatively TRBD1 or TRBD2 (5 bases each). The CDR3 totals 14 residues. V lost 8 bases to trimming and J lost 2 bases, with 10 bases between them. The germline gives CDR1 MDHEN, CDR2 SYDVKM. CDR3 nucleotides: TGTGCCAGCTTCGGGGCCGCTGGGGCCAACGTCCTGACTTTC. The encoded protein is CASFGAAGANVLTF.

The chain carries TRBV27 and TRBJ2-3, with 10 bases matching TRBD2. Germline CDR1 is MNHEY and CDR2 is SMNVEV (reference sequence). The CDR3 runs 15 residues. With 5 bases clipped from V and 5 bases from J, the junction kept 7 bases outside the gene matches. CDR3 sequence: CASSIQRGGRDTQYF. DNA of the CDR3: TGTGCCAGCAGTATCCAGCGGGGGGGCAGAGATACGCAGTATTTT.

The chain recombines TRBV28 with TRBJ2-5, with no clear D. Trimming pared 2 bases from V and 7 bases from J, leaving 17 bases between. Per the germline V gene, CDR1 is MDHEN and CDR2 is SYDVKM. The CDR3 is 15 residues long. The CDR3 DNA is TGTGCCAGCAGTTTAGGTGGCTTTCTCGAGGTGACCCAGTACTTC. Amino acid sequence: CASSLGGFLEVTQYF.

This clone was detected only once. V and J are TRBV5-4 and TRBJ2-1, with 10 bases lining up with TRBD2. CDR1 and CDR2 (germline): SGHNT, YYREEE (reference sequence). CDR3 length: 16 residues. After removal of 1 base from V and 4 bases from J, the junction contained 5 bases not matched to a gene. CDR3: CASSLRRLAGYNEQFF. CDR3 sequence (DNA): TGTGCCAGCAGCTTGCGAAGACTAGCGGGTTACAATGAGCAGTTCTTC.

This chain links TRBV14 with TRBJ2-5; the D gene is possibly TRBD1 (5 bases). CDR3 length equals 12 residues. The ends were cut back, 1 base at V and 7 bases at J, with 7 bases in the middle. The V gene's germline CDR1 is SGHDN and CDR2 FVKESK. In nucleotides, the CDR3 is TGTGCCAGCAGCCAAGTAAGGGGGACCCAGTACTTC. As protein: CASSQVRGTQYF.

The chain joins TRBV6-5 to TRBJ2-7, with 12 bases matching TRBD2. The CDR3 contains 15 residues. CDR1 is MNHEY and CDR2 is SVGAGI in the germline V gene. Trimming took 2 bases from V and 3 from J; bases not matched to a gene: 2. The CDR3 bases are TGTGCCAGCAGTTACCGGACTAGCGGGGTCTACGAGCAGTACTTC. Encoded protein: CASSYRTSGVYEQYF.

The chain is built from TRBV6-2 or TRBV6-3 and TRBJ1-1; no firm D call. Per germline, CDR1 MNHEY and CDR2 SVGEGT. V was cut by 2 bases and J by 1 base, with 8 bases left in between. The CDR3 has 14 residues. The CDR3 region has the DNA TGTGCCAGCAGTTACGAGCTGAGGAACACTGAAGCTTTCTTT. Amino acids: CASSYELRNTEAFF.

The rearrangement links TRBV21-1 to TRBJ1-5. TRBV21-1 is a known pseudogene. There are 15 residues in the CDR3. The CDR3 DNA reads as TGTGCCAGCAGCAAACTACGGGGGGCGGATCAGCCCCAGCATTTT. Protein sequence: CASSKLRGADQPQHF.

The chain employs TRBV28 and TRBJ2-7; D remains unclear. The CDR3 runs 12 residues. Looked up from germline, CDR1 is MDHEN and CDR2 is SYDVKM. V was trimmed by 5 bases and J by 2 bases, leaving 7 bases between them. This chain's CDR3 is CASSSTTYEQYF. CDR3 DNA sequence: TGTGCCAGCAGTAGCACCACCTACGAGCAGTACTTC.